The 28 T cell receptor beta chains reported below all come from one sample, sequenced in a study of shared clonotypes between healthy human individuals. Naive CD8 cells comprised CD45RO-negative, CCR7-positively selected cells, excluding terminally differentiated effector memory CD45RA+ cells. The repertoire was sequenced with immunoSEQ multiplex PCR; TCRdb's copy has only in-frame clones and lacks some. The data show some 2.1 million clones, about 95% seen once. Sequenced sample: naive CD8+ T cells sorted from blood. These receptors came from a young man in good health.

This clone was picked up a small number of times. The V call is TRBV28, the J call TRBJ2-2, with D unclear. Germline loops: CDR1 MDHEN, CDR2 SYDVKM. With 3 bases removed from V and 4 bases from J, the gap between germline ends came to 6 bases. The CDR3 is 13 residues long. The CDR3 region is CASSFRSTGELFF. DNA of the CDR3: TGTGCCAGCAGTTTTCGGAGCACCGGGGAGCTGTTTTTT.

The chain joins TRBV10-2 to TRBJ2-3; TRBD2 matches 13 bases. The trim removed 6 bases at V and 1 base at J, leaving 7 bases unmatched. The CDR3 runs to 17 residues. The germline V gene encodes CDR1 WSHSY and CDR2 SAAADI. The CDR3 coding sequence is TGCGCCAGCAGCGGACTAGCGGGAGCCCCACGCACAGATACGCAGTATTTT. It translates to CASSGLAGAPRTDTQYF.

This chain links TRBV5-1 with TRBJ2-3, with TRBD1 identical over 10 bases. Germline CDR1 is SGHRS and CDR2 is YFSETQ. V lost 4 bases to trimming and J lost 3 bases; unmatched junction nucleotides: 11. The CDR3 consists of 17 residues. In DNA form, the CDR3 reads TGCGCCAGCAGCGCCATGGTAGGGGACAGGGGAACAGATACGCAGTATTTT. Translated, it gives CASSAMVGDRGTDTQYF. The complete variable domain, with remaining parts taken from reference TRBV5-1 and TRBJ2-3, reads KAGVTQTPRYLIKTRGQQVTLSCSPISGHRSVSWYQQTPGQGLQFLFEYFSETQRNKGNFPGRFSGRQFSNSRSEMNVSTLELGDSALYLCASSAMVGDRGTDTQYFGPGTRLTVL.

The chain recombines TRBV19 with TRBJ2-7; D remains unclear. Deletions cut 0 bases from V and 0 bases from J, with 12 bases between. The length of the CDR3 is 16 residues. The germline V gene has CDR1 LNHDA and CDR2 SQIVND (reference sequence). CDR3 loop: CASSIDLESSSYEQYF. The CDR3 coding sequence is TGTGCCAGTAGTATAGATCTCGAGTCGAGCTCCTACGAGCAGTACTTC. Supplemented by reference TRBV19 and TRBJ2-7, the full variable domain reads DGGITQSPKYLFRKEGQNVTLSCEQNLNHDAMYWYRQDPGQGLRLIYYSQIVNDFQKGDIAEGYSVSREKKESFPLTVTSAQKNPTAFYLCASSIDLESSSYEQYFGPGTRLTVT.

On this clone itself: The CDR3 carries no conserved terminal phenylalanine or tryptophan, so it likely arises from a read error. The chain links TRBV14 to TRBJ1-1; D might be TRBD1 (5 bases). The CDR3 contains 13 residues. CDR1 is SGHDN and CDR2 is FVKESK in the germline V gene. The CDR3, as DNA: TGTGCCAGCGGCCATAGGGGTCGGACTGAAGCTTTCCTT. This encodes CASGHRGRTEAFL.

The chain combines TRBV11-2 with TRBJ1-4; tentatively, D is TRBD1 (5 bases). V was shortened by 4 bases and J by 0 bases, with 12 bases between the two germline ends. The CDR3 covers 16 residues. CDR1 SGHAT and CDR2 FQNNGV come from the germline V gene. The CDR3 protein is CASSSGIGATNEKLFF. In DNA, the CDR3 is TGTGCCAGCAGCTCAGGGATTGGGGCAACTAATGAAAAACTGTTTTTT.

V and J are TRBV27 and TRBJ1-1; the D gene is possibly TRBD1 (5 bases). Germline lookup yields CDR1 MNHEY and CDR2 SMNVEV (reference sequence). The CDR3 is 14 amino acids. The V gene lost 4 bases and the J gene lost 11 bases, with 20 bases spanning the gap. DNA of the CDR3: TGTGCCAGCAGTTCCCCTTCGGGGGTGGGTAGGGCTTTCTTT. Its translation is CASSSPSGVGRAFF.

V is TRBV5-4 and J is TRBJ2-7; perhaps TRBD1 as D (6 bases). CDR1 SGHNT and CDR2 YYREEE come from the germline V gene (reference sequence). The CDR3 sequence is 13 residues long. The ends were cut back, 6 bases at V and 0 bases at J, with 10 bases in the middle. This CDR3 reads CASTSDSSYEQYF. The CDR3 DNA sequence: TGTGCCAGCACCTCGGACAGCTCCTACGAGCAGTACTTC.

The genes are TRBV25-1 and TRBJ1-5; 11 bases are shared with TRBD1. With V trimmed by 7 bases and J by 9 bases, 8 bases remained unmatched. This CDR3 contains 14 residues. Germline CDR1 and CDR2: MGHDK and SYGVNS. For the CDR3, the DNA is TGTGCCAGCACGTGGGACAGGGGGACCGGGCCCCAGCATTTT. Amino acid sequence: CASTWDRGTGPQHF.

The chain is built from TRBV10-1 and TRBJ2-3; tentative D call: TRBD2 (5 bases). The CDR3 runs 16 residues. The germline V and J ends were trimmed by 0 bases and 2 bases, with 12 bases remaining between them. The germline V gene has CDR1 WNHNN and CDR2 SYGVQD (reference sequence). The CDR3 loop is CASSESGEGLTDTQYF. The CDR3 coding sequence is TGCGCCAGCAGTGAGTCGGGAGAGGGCCTCACAGATACGCAGTATTTT.

The chain carries TRBV27 and TRBJ2-7, with unresolved D. CDR1 is MNHEY, CDR2 SMNVEV, per germline (reference sequence). Trimming pared 0 bases from V and 0 bases from J, leaving 15 bases between. The CDR3 consists of 17 residues. The CDR3 DNA reads as TGTGCCAGCAGTTTATCCGGAGATAGGTTGAGCTCCTACGAGCAGTACTTC. Translating it yields CASSLSGDRLSSYEQYF.

V and J are TRBV10-2 and TRBJ2-3; a weak D match, TRBD2 (6 bases). The CDR3 extends over 18 amino acids. Germline CDR1 WSHSY, CDR2 SAAADI. V shed 0 bases and J shed 0 bases, with 16 bases lying between them. The CDR3 DNA is TGCGCCAGCAGTGAGTCTGAGCGGGCTCTGTTAAGCACAGATACGCAGTATTTT. Its translation is CASSESERALLSTDTQYF.

This clone was observed once. V and J are TRBV5-4 and TRBJ2-1; D unclear. Germline CDR1 SGHNT, CDR2 YYREEE (reference sequence). V dropped 0 bases and J dropped 9 bases, with 13 bases sitting between them. This CDR3 spans 14 amino acids. The CDR3 is CASSLALLNGEQFF. The CDR3, as DNA: TGTGCCAGCAGCTTGGCTTTACTCAACGGTGAGCAGTTCTTC.

The V gene is TRBV4-1, the J gene TRBJ2-3; 9 bases line up with TRBD2. The V segment lost 0 bases and the J segment 3 bases; nucleotides outside the gene matches: 4. CDR3 size: 16 residues. Germline assignment: CDR1 MGHRA and CDR2 YSYEKL. As DNA, the CDR3 is TGCGCCAGCAGCCAAGATGCGGGGGGGCAAACAGATACGCAGTATTTT. Protein product: CASSQDAGGQTDTQYF.

This chain joins TRBV11-2 and TRBJ1-1; tentative D call: TRBD1 (5 bases). The CDR3 has 16 residues. Trimming stripped 2 bases from V and 4 bases from J, with 17 bases between. Germline CDR1 reads SGHAT; CDR2 reads FQNNGV. This chain's CDR3 is CASSLIPGGGGTEAFF. The CDR3 nucleotides are TGTGCCAGCAGCTTAATCCCCGGGGGAGGCGGCACTGAAGCTTTCTTT.

The chain links TRBV21-1 to TRBJ1-1. TRBV21-1 constitutes a pseudogene. The CDR3 sequence is 12 residues long. CDR3 amino acids: CASSKERTEAFF. CDR3 DNA: TGTGCCAGCAGCAAAGAAAGGACTGAAGCTTTCTTT.

This chain uses TRBV7-2 with TRBJ2-2; D may be TRBD2 (5 bases). There are 15 residues in the CDR3. Between the trimmed V and J ends, which lost 5 bases and 6 bases, there was a span of 16 bases. Germline values: CDR1 SGHTA, CDR2 FQGNSA. CDR3 coding DNA: TGTGCCAGCAGCCCCCTCCCTACTAGGTCCGGGGAGCTGTTTTTT. It codes for CASSPLPTRSGELFF.

V and J are TRBV9 and TRBJ1-1; 7 bases are a match to TRBD1. Germline-derived CDR1 and CDR2 are SGDLS and YYNGEE. V dropped 3 bases and J dropped 1; count of bases not matched to a gene: 6. The CDR3 has 15 residues. The CDR3 region has the DNA TGTGCCAGCAGCGAAAGGGACAGACCGAACACTGAAGCTTTCTTT. It yields the protein CASSERDRPNTEAFF.

This chain joins TRBV25-1 and TRBJ2-1, with 7 bases identical to TRBD1. V was clipped by 5 bases and J by 9 bases; unmatched bases: 7. CDR1 MGHDK and CDR2 SYGVNS come from the germline V gene. The CDR3 loop spans 13 amino acids. The CDR3 loop reads CASSSHRGPEQFF. CDR3 bases: TGTGCCAGCAGTTCACACAGGGGTCCTGAGCAGTTCTTC.

In its sample, this clone was seen once. V and J are TRBV7-9 and TRBJ2-7, with D unclear. V was clipped by 5 bases and J by 5 bases, with 16 bases between them. Looked up from germline, CDR1 is SEHNR and CDR2 is FQNEAQ (reference sequence). The CDR3 is made up of 14 amino acids. The CDR3 loop reads CASSPRVLPDEQYF. The CDR3 DNA reads as TGTGCCAGCAGCCCAAGGGTTCTACCCGACGAGCAGTACTTC.

The chain has TRBV12-5 and TRBJ2-4; a weak D match, TRBD1 (6 bases). The CDR3 has 15 residues. Germline V gene sequence: CDR1 LGHNT, CDR2 FRNRAP. Trimming cost V 1 base and J 0 bases, with 7 bases left between them. This chain's CDR3 is CASGLAGVAKNIQYF. The CDR3, as DNA: TGTGCTAGTGGTTTGGCAGGGGTAGCCAAAAACATTCAGTACTTC.

The chain has TRBV6-5 and TRBJ2-3, with a weak D call TRBD2 (6 bases). CDR1 MNHEY and CDR2 SVGAGI come from the germline V gene. The CDR3 consists of 15 residues. V dropped 6 bases and J dropped 6 bases, with 19 bases sitting between them. The CDR3 region is CASSFTIGGTDTQYF. In nucleotides, the CDR3 is TGTGCCAGCAGCTTCACAATCGGCGGGACGGATACGCAGTATTTT.

This rearrangement joins TRBV14 to TRBJ1-1, with D unclear. V shed 4 bases and J shed 6 bases, with 15 bases lying between them. There are 14 residues in the CDR3. Germline assignment: CDR1 SGHDN and CDR2 FVKESK. This CDR3 is CASSREGSPPEAFF. The CDR3 DNA follows: TGTGCCAGCAGCCGCGAAGGGTCCCCACCTGAAGCTTTCTTT.

V is TRBV7-9 and J is TRBJ1-2; perhaps TRBD1 as D (6 bases). Looked up from germline, CDR1 is SEHNR and CDR2 is FQNEAQ (reference sequence). V was cut by 5 bases and J by 0 bases, with 13 bases left in between. The CDR3 has 15 amino acids. CDR3 in DNA: TGTGCCAGCAGCCACGGCGAGGGGGCTAACTATGGCTACACCTTC. Translation gives CASSHGEGANYGYTF.

V is TRBV2 and J is TRBJ2-5; 8 nucleotides agree with TRBD2. Losses at the gene ends were 6 bases for V and 5 bases for J; bases not matched to a gene: 8. This CDR3 has 14 residues. Germline assignment: CDR1 SNHLY and CDR2 FYNNEI. The chain's CDR3 is CASSAGLGYETQYF. The CDR3 coding sequence is TGTGCCAGCAGCGCGGGACTAGGTTATGAGACCCAGTACTTC.

V gene TRBV6-5 combines with J gene TRBJ2-7; no clear D gene. Trimming removed 2 bases at V and 2 bases at J, with 7 bases between. Germline V gene lookup returns CDR1 MNHEY and CDR2 SVGAGI. The CDR3 spans 13 residues. Here the CDR3 reads CASSYARTYEQYF. In DNA form, the CDR3 reads TGTGCCAGCAGTTACGCCCGGACCTACGAGCAGTACTTC.

The CDR3 region has the DNA TGTGCCATCAGTGATGGTGGGGACAGAATGAACACTGAAGCTTTCTTT. Encoded protein: CAISDGGDRMNTEAFF. The V call is TRBV10-3, the J call TRBJ1-1; 7 bases fit TRBD1. V lost 3 bases and J lost 0; bases outside the gene matches: 7. This CDR3 has 16 amino acids. In germline, CDR1 is ENHRY, CDR2 SYGVKD.

The V gene is TRBV30, the J gene TRBJ2-7; TRBD1 matches 8 bases. The germline gives CDR1 GTSNPN, CDR2 SVGIG (reference sequence). CDR3 length: 12 amino acids. V was pared by 7 bases and J by 1 base, with 3 bases of the junction left unmatched. Here the CDR3 reads CASWTGSYEQYF. For the CDR3, the DNA is TGTGCCTCCTGGACAGGGTCCTACGAGCAGTACTTC.